Sequencing of this T cell receptor (beta chain) was carried out in a study of T cell repertoires in cytomegalovirus infection. Study-level background: Recently described HLA-C-restricted plus well-studied HLA-B-restricted CMV epitopes were used. CMV infection together with matching HLA type was indicated by public TCR beta signatures.

TCRdb ran MiXCR on the reads and lists one entry per CDR3 protein. Here the sample spans some 200,000 distinct CDR3 sequences, less than 50% being singletons. This clonotype appeared a few times. Its antigen is undetermined. CDR1 is MNHEY, CDR2 SMNVEV, per germline (reference sequence). V gave up 2 bases and J gave up 5 bases, with 11 bases separating them. CDR3 length: 14 amino acids. Study-level findings and limits: CMV-specific HLA-C-restricted TCR beta clonotypes dominated the ex vivo response. Totalled public TCR beta family frequency picked out people who carried CMV plus the relevant HLA.

Sequencing was performed on CD8+ T cells from cultured PBMCs, taken from culture after CMV antigen stimulation. This chain uses TRBV27 with TRBJ2-3, with D possibly matching TRBD1 (5 bases). The receptor was derived from a human donor in good health (CMV status not recorded). Some clones in this sample may be carry-over from other donors' samples. The CDR3 sequence is CASSLLGAVDTQYF. In DNA, the CDR3 is TGTGCCAGCAGTTTACTAGGGGCGGTAGATACGCAGTATTTT.